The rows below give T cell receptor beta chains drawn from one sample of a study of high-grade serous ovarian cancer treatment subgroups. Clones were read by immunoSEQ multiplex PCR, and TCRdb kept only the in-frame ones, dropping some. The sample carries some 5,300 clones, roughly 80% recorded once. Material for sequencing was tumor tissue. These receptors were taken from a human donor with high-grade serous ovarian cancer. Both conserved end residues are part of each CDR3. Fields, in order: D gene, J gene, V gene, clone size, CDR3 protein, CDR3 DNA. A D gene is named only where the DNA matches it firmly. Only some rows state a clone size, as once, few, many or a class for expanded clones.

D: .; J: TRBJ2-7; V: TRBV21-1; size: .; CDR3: CASRLQGGPSYEQYF; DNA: TGTGCCAGCAGGTTACAGGGGGGACCCTCCTACGAGCAGTACTTC
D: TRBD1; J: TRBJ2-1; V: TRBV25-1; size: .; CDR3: CASTPGQNYNEQFF; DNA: TGTGCCAGCACACCGGGACAGAATTACAATGAGCAGTTCTTC
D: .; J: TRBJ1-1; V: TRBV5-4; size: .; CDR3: CASSSYPTGRWTEAFF; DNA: TGTGCCAGCAGCTCCTATCCTACAGGGAGATGGACTGAAGCTTTCTTT
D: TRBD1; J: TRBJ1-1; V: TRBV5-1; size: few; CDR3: CASSLVPGGARTMNTEAFF; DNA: TGCGCCAGCAGCTTGGTTCCAGGGGGAGCGCGAACAATGAACACTGAAGCTTTCTTT
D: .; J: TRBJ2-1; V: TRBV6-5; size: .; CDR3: CASSYWGDEQFF; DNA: TGTGCCAGCAGTTACTGGGGGGATGAGCAGTTCTTC
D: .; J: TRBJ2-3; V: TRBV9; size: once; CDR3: CASSVGVAHTTDTQYF; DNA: TGTGCCAGCAGCGTAGGTGTGGCACATACCACAGATACGCAGTATTTT
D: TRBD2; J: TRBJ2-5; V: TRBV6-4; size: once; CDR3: CASSPGGASRETQYF; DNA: TGTGCCAGCAGTCCCGGGGGGGCCTCCCGAGAGACCCAGTACTTC
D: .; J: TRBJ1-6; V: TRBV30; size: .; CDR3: CAWRSRSSNSPLHF; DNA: TGTGCCTGGAGAAGCCGCTCATCCAATTCACCCCTCCACTTT
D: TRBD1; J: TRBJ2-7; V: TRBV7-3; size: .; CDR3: CASSLTGTGTYEQYF; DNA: TGTGCCAGCAGCTTAACCGGGACAGGGACCTACGAGCAGTACTTC
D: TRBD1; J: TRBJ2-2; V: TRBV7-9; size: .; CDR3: CASSLNRGSTGELFF; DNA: TGTGCCAGCAGCTTAAACAGGGGGAGCACCGGGGAGCTGTTTTTT
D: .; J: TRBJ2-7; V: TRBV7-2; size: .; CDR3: CVSSLRGGTLYEQYF; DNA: TGTGTCAGCAGCCTTAGAGGGGGGACACTCTACGAGCAGTACTTC
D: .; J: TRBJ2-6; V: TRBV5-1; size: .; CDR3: CASNNPAGTGANVLTF; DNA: TGCGCCAGCAACAACCCGGCCGGGACTGGGGCCAACGTCCTGACTTTC
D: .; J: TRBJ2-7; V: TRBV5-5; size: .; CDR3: CASSLSNEQYF; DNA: TGTGCCAGCAGCTTGAGTAACGAGCAGTACTTC
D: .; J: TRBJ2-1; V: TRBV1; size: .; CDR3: CTSSQSYSGGIYNEQFF; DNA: TGCACCAGCAGCCAATCATATAGCGGGGGAATATACAATGAGCAGTTCTTC
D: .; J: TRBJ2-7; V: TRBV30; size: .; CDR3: CAWRSENYEQYF; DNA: TGTGCCTGGAGGTCGGAAAACTACGAGCAGTACTTC
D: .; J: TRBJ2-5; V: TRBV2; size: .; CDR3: CASSERETQYF; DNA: TGTGCCAGCAGTGAACGAGAGACCCAGTACTTC
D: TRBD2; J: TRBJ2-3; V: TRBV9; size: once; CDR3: CASSGTSNTDTQYF; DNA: TGTGCCAGTTCCGGGACTAGCAACACAGATACGCAGTATTTT
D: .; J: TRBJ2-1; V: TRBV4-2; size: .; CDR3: CASSQEAGSSYNEQFF; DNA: TGTGCCAGCAGCCAAGAGGCGGGAAGCTCCTACAATGAGCAGTTCTTC
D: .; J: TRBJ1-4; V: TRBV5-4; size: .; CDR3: CASSRNPDPNDEKLFF; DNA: TGTGCCAGCAGCCGAAACCCCGACCCGAATGATGAAAAACTGTTTTTT
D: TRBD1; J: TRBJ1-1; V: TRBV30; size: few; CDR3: CACLGRDRGWNTEAFF; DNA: TGTGCCTGCCTCGGCCGGGACAGGGGATGGAACACTGAAGCTTTCTTT
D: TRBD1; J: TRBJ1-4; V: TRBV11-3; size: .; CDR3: CASSTQGVFEKLFF; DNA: TGTGCCAGCAGCACACAGGGGGTCTTCGAAAAACTGTTTTTT
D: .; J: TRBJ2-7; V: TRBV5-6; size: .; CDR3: CASSFLTTALYEQYF; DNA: TGTGCCAGCAGCTTTTTGACAACGGCTTTATACGAGCAGTACTTC
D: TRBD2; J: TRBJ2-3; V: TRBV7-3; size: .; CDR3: CASSLKRGTTDTQYF; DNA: TGTGCCAGCAGCCTCAAGCGGGGGACGACAGATACGCAGTATTTT
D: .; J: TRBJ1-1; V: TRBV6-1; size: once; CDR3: CASSDGRGVNVGTEAFF; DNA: TGTGCCAGCAGTGACGGTCGGGGGGTAAATGTGGGCACTGAAGCTTTCTTT
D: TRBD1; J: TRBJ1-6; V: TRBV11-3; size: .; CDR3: CASSLEGQTLNSPLHF; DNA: TGTGCCAGCAGCTTAGAGGGACAGACGCTTAATTCACCCCTCCACTTT
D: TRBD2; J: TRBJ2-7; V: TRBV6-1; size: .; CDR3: CASSDLAGGREQYF; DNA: TGTGCCAGCAGTGACCTAGCGGGGGGGCGCGAGCAGTACTTC
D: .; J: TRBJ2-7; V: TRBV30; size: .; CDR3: CAWNGNRSSYEQYF; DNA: TGTGCCTGGAACGGGAACAGGAGCTCCTACGAGCAGTACTTC
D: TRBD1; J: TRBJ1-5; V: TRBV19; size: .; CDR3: CASSIDLPGQGPYSNQPQHF; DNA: TGTGCCAGTAGTATAGATCTCCCAGGACAGGGGCCCTATAGCAATCAGCCCCAGCATTTT
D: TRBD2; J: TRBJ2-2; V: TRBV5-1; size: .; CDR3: CASSPRLAVLTGELFF; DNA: TGCGCCAGCAGCCCCCGACTAGCGGTGCTGACCGGGGAGCTGTTTTTT
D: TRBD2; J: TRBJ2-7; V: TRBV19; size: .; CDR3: CASSRTSGSSYEQYF; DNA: TGTGCCAGTAGTCGTACTAGCGGGAGTTCCTACGAGCAGTACTTC
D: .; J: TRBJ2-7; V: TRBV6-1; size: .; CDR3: CASSEAGWAQASEQYF; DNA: TGTGCCAGCAGTGAAGCGGGGTGGGCCCAAGCCAGCGAGCAGTACTTC
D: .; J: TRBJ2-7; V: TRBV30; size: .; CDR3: CAWSQTAVAYEQYF; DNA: TGTGCCTGGAGTCAGACAGCAGTCGCCTACGAGCAATACTTC
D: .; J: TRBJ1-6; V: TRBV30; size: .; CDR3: CAWSAGEGGSPLHF; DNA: TGTGCCTGGAGTGCGGGGGAGGGTGGTTCACCCCTCCACTTT